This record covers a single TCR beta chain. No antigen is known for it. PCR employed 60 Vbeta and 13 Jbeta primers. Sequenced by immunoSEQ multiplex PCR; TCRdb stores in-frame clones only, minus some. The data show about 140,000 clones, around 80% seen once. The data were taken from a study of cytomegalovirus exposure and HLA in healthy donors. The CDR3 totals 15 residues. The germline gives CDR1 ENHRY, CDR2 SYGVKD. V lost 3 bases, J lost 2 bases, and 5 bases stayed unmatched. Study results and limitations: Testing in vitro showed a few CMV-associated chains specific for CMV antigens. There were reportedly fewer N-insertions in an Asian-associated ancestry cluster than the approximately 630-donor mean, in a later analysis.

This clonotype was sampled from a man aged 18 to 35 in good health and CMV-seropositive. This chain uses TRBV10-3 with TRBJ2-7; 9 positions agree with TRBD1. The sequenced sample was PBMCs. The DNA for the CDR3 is TGTGCCATCAGTGAAGTGGACAGGGGAACCTACGAGCAGTACTTC. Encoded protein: CAISEVDRGTYEQYF.